In its sample, the clone carrying this TCR beta chain was seen once. Its antigen is as yet unknown. The source of the sample is a study of T cell responses to AZD1222 COVID-19 vaccine. TCRdb's table, derived via immunoSEQ multiplex PCR, lists solely in-frame clones and lacks some. The sample has about 90,000 clones, around nine tenths seen once. Study results and limitations: The study reported that nearly half of spike-specific TCRs target unmutated variant regions.

The germline V gene has CDR1 MNHEY and CDR2 SVGAGI. The CDR3 sequence is 14 residues long. The V and J ends lost 3 bases and 5 bases respectively, with 11 bases between them. The sample was peripheral blood, taken on day 0 of MenACWY control vaccination. The source is an adult in good health. The V call is TRBV6-5, the J call TRBJ2-1, with D perhaps TRBD2 (5 bases). This CDR3 is CASSYHAGNNEQFF. CDR3 coding DNA: TGTGCCAGCAGTTATCACGCGGGTAACAATGAGCAGTTCTTC.